These 21 T cell receptor beta chains were sequenced from one sample in a study of blood T cell repertoires in COVID-19. Some clones are missing from TCRdb's copy, which holds only in-frame ones; the method was immunoSEQ multiplex PCR. Of fewer than 450,000 clones in the sample, more than 70% were seen once. The material sequenced was PBMCs or T cells enriched from blood (not recorded which). Receptors were obtained from a woman between 18 and 29 years old who had recovered from COVID-19.

The table lists this clone with a count of one. The V gene is TRBV6-5, the J gene TRBJ2-2, with D possibly matching TRBD1 (5 bases). This CDR3 spans 13 amino acids. Germline CDR1 reads MNHEY; CDR2 reads SVGAGI. The V and J ends lost 8 bases and 3 bases respectively, with 10 bases between them. DNA for the CDR3: TGTGCCAGCCAGGCCAGGGACACCGGGGAGCTGTTTTTT. Translation: CASQARDTGELFF.

The sample holds one count of this clone. V is TRBV9 and J is TRBJ2-4, with D possibly TRBD2 on 5 matching bases. Trimming cost V 3 bases and J 3 bases, with 16 bases left between them. Germline V lookup: CDR1 SGDLS, CDR2 YYNGEE. There are 16 residues in the CDR3. The CDR3: CASSAETGIYKNIQYF. The CDR3, as DNA: TGTGCCAGCAGCGCTGAGACCGGGATCTACAAAAACATTCAGTACTTC.

CDR3 loop: CASSEAHGTGSQPQHF. The CDR3 DNA reads as TGTGCCAGCAGTGAAGCACACGGAACAGGGAGTCAGCCCCAGCATTTT. This chain links TRBV6-1 with TRBJ1-5; TRBD1 might be the D (6 bases). Germline assignment: CDR1 MNHNS and CDR2 SASEGT. V lost 0 bases and J lost 6, with 15 bases in between. The CDR3 has 16 amino acids.

The V and J genes are TRBV25-1 and TRBJ1-1; a possible D gene is TRBD1 (5 bases). V dropped 9 bases and J dropped 4 bases, with 15 bases sitting between them. CDR1 MGHDK and CDR2 SYGVNS come from the germline V gene. CDR3 size: 13 residues. CDR3 region: CASAMGGGTEAFF. For the CDR3, the DNA is TGTGCCAGTGCTATGGGGGGGGGCACTGAAGCTTTCTTT.

The chain uses TRBV10-3 and TRBJ2-1; 8 nucleotides align to TRBD1. V shed 6 bases, J shed 8 bases, and the junction held 12 bases outside the gene matches. The CDR3 loop spans 15 amino acids. Germline values: CDR1 ENHRY, CDR2 SYGVKD. DNA of the CDR3: TGTGCCATCAGCCCCGGACAGGGTGGATACGATGAGCAGTTCTTC. Amino acids: CAISPGQGGYDEQFF.

The J gene is TRBJ2-1, the V gene TRBV25-1; a weak D match, TRBD1 (5 bases). V lost 4 bases and J 8 bases, leaving 9 bases between the germline ends. This CDR3 contains 12 residues. Looked up from germline, CDR1 is MGHDK and CDR2 is SYGVNS. For the CDR3, the DNA is TGTGCCAGCAGTGTCGAAGGGGATGAGCAGTTCTTC. Its protein is CASSVEGDEQFF.

V and J are TRBV2 and TRBJ1-2, with a possible D match to TRBD1 (6 bases). This CDR3 comprises 14 residues. Looked up from germline, CDR1 is SNHLY and CDR2 is FYNNEI. V was clipped by 6 bases and J by 6 bases, with 17 bases between them. For the CDR3, the DNA is TGTGCCAGCAGCTTTACGGGACAAATTGATGGCTACACCTTC. It yields the protein CASSFTGQIDGYTF.

The CDR3 nucleotides are TGTGCCAGCAGCTTAGCGACAGGGAGCACAGATACGCAGTATTTT. Protein: CASSLATGSTDTQYF. This chain links TRBV7-3 with TRBJ2-3; the match to TRBD1 covers 7 bases. The CDR3 extends over 15 amino acids. Per germline, CDR1 SGHTA and CDR2 FQGTGA. The V segment lost 2 bases and the J segment 0 bases; nucleotides outside the gene matches: 2.

The chain employs TRBV4-3 and TRBJ2-1; possibly TRBD2 for D (6 bases). Germline lookup yields CDR1 LGHNA and CDR2 YSLEER. CDR3 length equals 14 residues. Between the trimmed V and J ends, which lost 0 bases and 8 bases, there was a span of 11 bases. This CDR3 is CASSQDFGGYEQFF. CDR3 coding DNA: TGCGCCAGCAGCCAAGATTTCGGGGGATATGAGCAGTTCTTC.

This chain connects TRBV7-3 to TRBJ2-3, with D maybe TRBD2 (5 bases). Trimming took 5 bases from V and 3 from J, leaving 15 bases between them. The CDR3 runs 15 residues. CDR1 SGHTA and CDR2 FQGTGA come from the germline V gene. CDR3 in amino acids: CASSQYPSSTDTQYF. The CDR3 bases are TGTGCCAGCAGCCAATACCCTAGCAGTACAGATACGCAGTATTTT.

The chain carries TRBV5-4 and TRBJ2-2; 11 nucleotides agree with TRBD2. Germline trimming cut 0 bases from V and 7 bases from J; bases unmatched to any gene: 5. The V gene's germline CDR1 is SGHNT and CDR2 YYREEE (reference sequence). CDR3 length equals 16 residues. As DNA, the CDR3 is TGTGCCAGCAGCTTGGTAGCGGGGGGGCCAAGCGGGGAGCTGTTTTTT. This sequence encodes CASSLVAGGPSGELFF.

This chain uses TRBV3-1 (or the pseudogene TRBV3-2) with TRBJ1-6; D is undetermined. Deletions cut 0 bases from V and 10 bases from J, with 19 bases between. Germline V gene data show CDR1 as LGHDT and CDR2 as YNNKEL (reference sequence). The CDR3 is 17 residues long. CDR3 in amino acids: CASSQDAGFLSRSPLHF. For the CDR3, the DNA is TGTGCCAGCAGCCAAGATGCGGGTTTTTTGTCGAGGTCACCCCTCCACTTT.

Note on this clone: Other DNA variants within this sample encode the same CDR3. The chain employs TRBV29-1 and TRBJ1-1; 7 bases are shared with TRBD1. V lost 3 bases, J lost 0 bases, and 1 base stayed unmatched. Germline CDR1 is SQVTM and CDR2 is ANQGSEA. CDR3 size: 13 residues. The CDR3: CSVEGQLNTEAFF. The CDR3 DNA follows: TGCAGCGTTGAGGGACAGTTGAACACTGAAGCTTTCTTT. Supplemented by reference TRBV29-1 and TRBJ1-1, the full variable domain reads SAVISQKPSRDICQRGTSLTIQCQVDSQVTMMFWYRQQPGQSLTLIATANQGSEATYESGFVIDKFPISRPNLTFSTLTVSNMSPEDSSIYLCSVEGQLNTEAFFGQGTRLTVV.

This clone was found once. The chain is built from TRBV18 and TRBJ1-4, with 9 positions matching TRBD1. Germline V gene data show CDR1 as KGHSH and CDR2 as LQKENI. The V gene end was trimmed by 3 bases and the J gene end by 11 bases; junction bases not matched to a gene: 10. This CDR3 is built from 15 residues. CDR3 in DNA: TGTGCCAGCTCACCCCAGACAGGGGGGACAGTCAAACTGTTTTTT. This codes for CASSPQTGGTVKLFF.

The J gene is TRBJ1-2, the V gene TRBV24-1; unclear D gene. Trimming pared 3 bases from V and 7 bases from J, leaving 8 bases between. Germline CDR1 and CDR2: KGHDR and SFDVKD. This CDR3 spans 12 amino acids. In DNA form, the CDR3 reads TGTGCCACCAGTGATGAAGGAGGTGGCTACACCTTC. Protein: CATSDEGGGYTF.

This chain links TRBV7-3 with TRBJ2-3; a possible D gene is TRBD2 (6 bases). The CDR3 runs 16 residues. The germline V gene encodes CDR1 SGHTA and CDR2 FQGTGA. The V end lost 6 bases, the J end lost 0 bases, and 16 bases lay between the germline ends. The CDR3 reads CASRPGEGGSTDTQYF. In DNA, the CDR3 is TGTGCCAGCAGGCCTGGAGAAGGAGGGAGCACAGATACGCAGTATTTT.

This chain joins TRBV27 and TRBJ2-3; D unresolved. V shed 2 bases and J shed 6 bases, with 18 bases lying between them. This CDR3 spans 16 amino acids. Germline V gene data show CDR1 as MNHEY and CDR2 as SMNVEV (reference sequence). As DNA, the CDR3 is TGTGCCAGCAGTTTAATGGGCAGATTGGGCCTGGATACGCAGTATTTT. Its translation: CASSLMGRLGLDTQYF.

Only one count was recorded for this clone. This chain connects TRBV3-1 (or the pseudogene TRBV3-2) to TRBJ1-3, with D possibly TRBD1 on 5 matching bases. From germline, CDR1 is LGHDT and CDR2 YNNKEL (reference sequence). The CDR3 contains 17 residues. V was cut by 4 bases and J by 4 bases, with 20 bases left in between. In DNA form, the CDR3 reads TGTGCCAGCAGCCGGACCAACGCAGGGTGGACGGGAAACACCATATATTTT. Translated: CASSRTNAGWTGNTIYF.

This clone was picked up one time. The V gene is TRBV28, the J gene TRBJ1-1; 7 bases are shared with TRBD1. Germline CDR1 and CDR2: MDHEN and SYDVKM. The V gene end was trimmed by 4 bases and the J gene end by 5 bases; junction bases not matched to a gene: 4. The CDR3 covers 13 residues. The CDR3 loop is CASSSIQGTEAFF. CDR3 in DNA: TGTGCCAGCAGTTCAATACAGGGGACTGAAGCTTTCTTT.

The V call is TRBV7-9, the J call TRBJ1-1; unclear D gene. Germline CDR1 reads SEHNR; CDR2 reads FQNEAQ (reference sequence). Trimming stripped 1 base from V and 4 bases from J, with 7 bases between. The CDR3 has 13 amino acids. The CDR3 nucleotides read TGTGCCAGCAGCTTAGAGGAGGGCACTGAAGCTTTCTTT. Translation gives CASSLEEGTEAFF.

This chain joins TRBV28 and TRBJ1-3; 12 bases align to TRBD1. Losses at the gene ends were 8 bases for V and 2 bases for J; bases not matched to a gene: 1. CDR1 is MDHEN, CDR2 SYDVKM, per germline. This CDR3 region has 14 residues. CDR3 nucleotides: TGTGCCAGCCGGGACAGGGGGCCTGGAAACACCATATATTTT. This sequence encodes CASRDRGPGNTIYF.